These T cell receptor beta chains were read from a single sample in a study of blood T cell repertoires in COVID-19. Measured with immunoSEQ multiplex PCR; TCRdb has only the in-frame clones, and not every one. The sample contains over 100,000 clones, around nine tenths of which appear only once. The specimen was peripheral blood. These receptors were obtained from a man between 60 and 75 years old with COVID-19, enrolled during active disease. CDR3s include the opening cysteine and the closing phenylalanine or tryptophan. Fields, in order: V gene, CDR3 length, J gene, clone size, CDR3 protein. Size is stated for part of the rows, as once, few or many counts, or as a class when the clone is expanded.

TRBV19,16,TRBJ2-1,.,CASSALSSGGHGEQFF
TRBV28,14,TRBJ1-4,.,CASSVGVSNEKLFF
TRBV7-2,14,TRBJ2-7,.,CASSPDRGTYEQYF
TRBV4-1,15,TRBJ2-7,.,CASSQGFRQGDEQYF
TRBV11-3,13,TRBJ2-7,.,CASSLGQDHEQYF
TRBV9,13,TRBJ1-1,few,CASSPGVSTEAFF
TRBV6-5,13,TRBJ1-4,.,CAVAQGPLEKLFF
TRBV7-9,14,TRBJ1-5,few,CASSPTGGNQPQHF
TRBV10-3,15,TRBJ1-1,.,CAISEQRTGHTEAFF
TRBV5-1,14,TRBJ1-1,once,CASRPRDGDTEAFF
TRBV5-1,18,TRBJ2-2,.,CASSSETRGVGGTGELFF
TRBV18,14,TRBJ1-1,.,CASSYRTRGTEAFF
TRBV28,15,TRBJ2-7,.,CASSFLQGASYEQYF
TRBV7-6,17,TRBJ2-2,.,CASSSAAGQLNTGELFF
TRBV7-9,14,TRBJ1-1,.,CASSLERSGAEAFF
TRBV30,13,TRBJ1-2,.,CAWRRDKTYGYTF
TRBV19,13,TRBJ2-4,.,CASTSGYQNIQYF
TRBV4-2,16,TRBJ1-1,.,CASSQGVGLRGTEAFF
TRBV28,18,TRBJ2-3,.,CASSSPPPTGHRTDTQYF
TRBV27,14,TRBJ1-2,.,CASSPRQGNYGYTF
TRBV6-6,14,TRBJ2-5,few,CASSYSGGEETQYF
TRBV28,15,TRBJ2-7,.,CASSLPGTLSHEQYF
TRBV7-3,15,TRBJ1-1,.,CASSSTAGGDTEAFF
TRBV14,14,TRBJ1-6,.,CASSQEGRGSPLHF
TRBV6-5,12,TRBJ1-6,.,CASGQGNSPLHF
TRBV19,14,TRBJ1-4,.,CAASPGVIREKLFF
TRBV5-1,14,TRBJ1-2,.,CASSLAGRGYGYTF
TRBV7-2,13,TRBJ1-5,.,CASSLFRDQPQHF
TRBV11-1,15,TRBJ1-1,once,CASSPGYGGNTEAFF
TRBV27,14,TRBJ2-7,.,CASSFFPGVHEQYF
TRBV10-3,16,TRBJ1-6,few,CAISTMAGVHNSPLHF
TRBV27,13,TRBJ2-7,.,CASSLSQGPEQYF
TRBV28,14,TRBJ1-5,.,CASSLGPSNQPQHF
TRBV4-3,13,TRBJ1-1,.,CASSQGGTGVAFF
TRBV19,14,TRBJ2-3,once,CASREGAPGDTQYF
TRBV29-1,11,TRBJ1-1,.,CSSVLNTEAFF
TRBV4-3,15,TRBJ2-3,.,CASSPQVLVPDTQYF
TRBV9,16,TRBJ2-3,once,CASSVVGTSKADTQYF
TRBV6-1,13,TRBJ1-6,.,CASSERTGSALHF
TRBV6-2/TRBV6-3,15,TRBJ2-7,.,CASSYGVTSPYEQYF
TRBV9,14,TRBJ2-5,.,CASSVGWTEETQYF
TRBV7-2,14,TRBJ1-5,.,CASSLLVVDQPQHF
TRBV25-1,17,TRBJ1-4,.,CASSLAGVQLGNEKLFF
TRBV12-3/TRBV12-4,12,TRBJ1-2,.,CASISTAYGYTF
TRBV19,15,TRBJ2-2,.,CASSIRTGGTGELFF
TRBV6-5,15,TRBJ1-3,.,CASSLRTGAGNTIYF
TRBV6-5,13,TRBJ1-2,.,CASSYSGSYGYTF
TRBV4-1,15,TRBJ2-1,.,CASSQEEGQGRGQFF
TRBV5-1,14,TRBJ1-2,.,CASSLDRANYGYTF
TRBV5-1,13,TRBJ1-2,.,CASSLVTGYGYTF
TRBV4-3,14,TRBJ1-2,.,CASSPTGTLTFYTF
TRBV7-6,15,TRBJ1-4,.,CASSPRDRNNEKLFF
TRBV6-2/TRBV6-3,16,TRBJ2-1,.,CASSYRAGLAGDEQFF
TRBV7-9,12,TRBJ1-2,once,CASSLSGNGYTF
TRBV7-2,15,TRBJ2-7,.,CASSLKAGGPYEQYF
TRBV6-5,13,TRBJ2-1,once,CASMGTGGGEQFF
TRBV25-1,14,TRBJ1-2,.,CASRGTGRGYGYTF
TRBV5-4,13,TRBJ1-2,.,CASSNDRGSGYTF
TRBV9,15,TRBJ1-2,.,CASSVGTGEGYGYTF
TRBV4-2,16,TRBJ1-5,.,CASSHDPGGDGQPQHF